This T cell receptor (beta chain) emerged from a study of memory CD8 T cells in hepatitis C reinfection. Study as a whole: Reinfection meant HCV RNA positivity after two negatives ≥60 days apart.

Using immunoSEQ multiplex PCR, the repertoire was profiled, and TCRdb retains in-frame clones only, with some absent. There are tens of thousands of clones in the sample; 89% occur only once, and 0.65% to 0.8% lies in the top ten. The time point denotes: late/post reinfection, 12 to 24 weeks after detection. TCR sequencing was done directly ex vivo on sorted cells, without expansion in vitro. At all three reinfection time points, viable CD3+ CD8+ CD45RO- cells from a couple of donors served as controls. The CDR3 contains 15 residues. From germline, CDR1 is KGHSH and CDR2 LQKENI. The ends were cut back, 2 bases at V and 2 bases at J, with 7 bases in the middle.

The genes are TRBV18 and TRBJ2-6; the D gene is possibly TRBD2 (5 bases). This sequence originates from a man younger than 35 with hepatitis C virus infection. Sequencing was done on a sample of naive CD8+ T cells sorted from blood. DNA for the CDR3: TGTGCCAGCTCACCAACCGGGGCTGGGGCCAACGTCCTGACTTTC. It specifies CASSPTGAGANVLTF.